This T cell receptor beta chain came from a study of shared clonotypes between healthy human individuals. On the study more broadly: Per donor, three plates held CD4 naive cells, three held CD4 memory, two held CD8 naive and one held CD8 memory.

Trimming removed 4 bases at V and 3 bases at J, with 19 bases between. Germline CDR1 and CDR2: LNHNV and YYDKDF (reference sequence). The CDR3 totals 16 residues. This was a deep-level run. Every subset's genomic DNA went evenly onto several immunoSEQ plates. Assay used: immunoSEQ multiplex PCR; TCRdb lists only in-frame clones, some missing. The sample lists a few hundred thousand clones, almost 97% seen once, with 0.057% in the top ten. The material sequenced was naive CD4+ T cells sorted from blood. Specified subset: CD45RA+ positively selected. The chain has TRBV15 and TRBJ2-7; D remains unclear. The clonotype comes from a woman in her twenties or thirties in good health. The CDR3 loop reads CATSTQSGSAFYEQYF. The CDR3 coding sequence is TGTGCCACCAGCACCCAATCGGGCAGTGCCTTCTACGAGCAGTACTTC.